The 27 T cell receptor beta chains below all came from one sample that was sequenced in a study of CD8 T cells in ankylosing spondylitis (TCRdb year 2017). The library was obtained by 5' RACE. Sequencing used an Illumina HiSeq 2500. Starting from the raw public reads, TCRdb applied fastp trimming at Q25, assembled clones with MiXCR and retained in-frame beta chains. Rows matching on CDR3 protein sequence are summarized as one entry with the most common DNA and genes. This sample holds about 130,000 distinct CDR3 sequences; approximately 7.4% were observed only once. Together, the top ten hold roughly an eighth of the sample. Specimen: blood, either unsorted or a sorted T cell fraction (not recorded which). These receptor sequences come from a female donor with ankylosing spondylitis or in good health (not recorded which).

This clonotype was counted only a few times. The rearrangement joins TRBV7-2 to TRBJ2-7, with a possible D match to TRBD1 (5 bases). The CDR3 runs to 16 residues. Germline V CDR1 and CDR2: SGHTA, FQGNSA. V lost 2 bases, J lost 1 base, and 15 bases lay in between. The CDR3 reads CASSLFPPGQSYEQYF. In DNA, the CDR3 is TGTGCCAGCAGCTTATTCCCGCCAGGGCAATCCTACGAGCAGTACTTC.

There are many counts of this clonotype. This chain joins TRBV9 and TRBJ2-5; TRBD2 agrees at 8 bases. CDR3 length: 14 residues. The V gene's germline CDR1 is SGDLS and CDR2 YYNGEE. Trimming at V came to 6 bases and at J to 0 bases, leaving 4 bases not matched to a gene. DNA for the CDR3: TGTGCCAGCACCTCGGGAGGGTACCAAGAGACCCAGTACTTC. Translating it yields CASTSGGYQETQYF.

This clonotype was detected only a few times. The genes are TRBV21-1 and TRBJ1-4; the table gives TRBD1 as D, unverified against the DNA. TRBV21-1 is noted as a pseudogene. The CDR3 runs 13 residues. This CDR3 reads CASEGTTNEKLFF. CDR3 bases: TGTGCCAGCGAGGGGACAACTAATGAAAAACTGTTTTTT.

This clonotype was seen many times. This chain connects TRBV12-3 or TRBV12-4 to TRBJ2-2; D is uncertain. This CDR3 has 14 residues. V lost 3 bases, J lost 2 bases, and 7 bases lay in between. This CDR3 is CASSFGTNTGELFF. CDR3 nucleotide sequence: TGTGCCAGCAGTTTTGGCACCAACACCGGGGAGCTGTTTTTT.

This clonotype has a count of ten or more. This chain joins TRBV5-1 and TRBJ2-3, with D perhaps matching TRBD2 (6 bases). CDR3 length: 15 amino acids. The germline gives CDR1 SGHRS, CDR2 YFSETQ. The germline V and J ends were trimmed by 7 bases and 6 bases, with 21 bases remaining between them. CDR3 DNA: TGCGCCAGCTCGAGGGAGGTTGGATCAGTGGATACGCAGTATTTT. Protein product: CASSREVGSVDTQYF. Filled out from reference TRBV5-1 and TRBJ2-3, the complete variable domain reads KAGVTQTPRYLIKTRGQQVTLSCSPISGHRSVSWYQQTPGQGLQFLFEYFSETQRNKGNFPGRFSGRQFSNSRSEMNVSTLELGDSALYLCASSREVGSVDTQYFGPGTRLTVL.

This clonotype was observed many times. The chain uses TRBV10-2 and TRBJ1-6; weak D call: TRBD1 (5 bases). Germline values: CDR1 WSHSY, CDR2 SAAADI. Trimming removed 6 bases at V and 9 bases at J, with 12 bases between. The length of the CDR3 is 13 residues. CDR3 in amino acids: CASSRATSSPLHF. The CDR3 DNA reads TGCGCCAGCAGCAGGGCAACGAGTTCACCCCTCCACTTT.

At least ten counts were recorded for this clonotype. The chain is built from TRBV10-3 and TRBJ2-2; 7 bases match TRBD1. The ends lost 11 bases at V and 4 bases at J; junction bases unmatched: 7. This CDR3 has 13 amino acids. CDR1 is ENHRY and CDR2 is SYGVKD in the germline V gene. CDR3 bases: TGTGCCTCCGGACAGGACATCACCGGGGAGCTGTTTTTT. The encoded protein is CASGQDITGELFF.

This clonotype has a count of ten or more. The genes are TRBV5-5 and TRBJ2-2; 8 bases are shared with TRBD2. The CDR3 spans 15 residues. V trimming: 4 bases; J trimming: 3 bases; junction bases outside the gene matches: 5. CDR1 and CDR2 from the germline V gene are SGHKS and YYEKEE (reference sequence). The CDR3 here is CASSPPGGDTGELFF. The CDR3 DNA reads TGTGCCAGCAGCCCACCGGGAGGGGACACCGGGGAGCTGTTTTTT.

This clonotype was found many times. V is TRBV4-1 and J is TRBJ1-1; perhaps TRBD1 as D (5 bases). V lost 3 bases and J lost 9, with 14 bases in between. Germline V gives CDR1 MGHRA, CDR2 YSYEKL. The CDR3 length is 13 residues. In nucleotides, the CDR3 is TGCGCCAGCAGCCATCCCAAACAGGATAAAGCTTTCTTT. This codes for CASSHPKQDKAFF.

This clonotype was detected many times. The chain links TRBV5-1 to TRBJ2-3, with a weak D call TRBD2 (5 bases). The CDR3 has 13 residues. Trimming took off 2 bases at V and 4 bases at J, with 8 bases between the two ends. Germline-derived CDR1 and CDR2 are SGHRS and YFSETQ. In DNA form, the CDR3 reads TGCGCCAGCAGCTTCCCCGGGGCAGATACGCAGTATTTT. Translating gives CASSFPGADTQYF. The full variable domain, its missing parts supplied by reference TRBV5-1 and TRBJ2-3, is KAGVTQTPRYLIKTRGQQVTLSCSPISGHRSVSWYQQTPGQGLQFLFEYFSETQRNKGNFPGRFSGRQFSNSRSEMNVSTLELGDSALYLCASSFPGADTQYFGPGTRLTVL.

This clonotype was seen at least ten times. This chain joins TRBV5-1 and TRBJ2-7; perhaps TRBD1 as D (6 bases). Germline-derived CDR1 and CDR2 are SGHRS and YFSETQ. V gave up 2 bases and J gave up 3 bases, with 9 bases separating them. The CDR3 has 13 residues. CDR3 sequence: CASSFGQIYEQYF. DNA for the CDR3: TGCGCCAGCAGCTTTGGACAGATCTACGAGCAGTACTTC.

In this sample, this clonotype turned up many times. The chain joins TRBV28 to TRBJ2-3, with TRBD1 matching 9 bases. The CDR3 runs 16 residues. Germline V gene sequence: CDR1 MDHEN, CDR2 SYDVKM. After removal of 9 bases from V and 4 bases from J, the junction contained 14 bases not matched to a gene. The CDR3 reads CASIDSWDRAADTQYF. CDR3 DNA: TGTGCCAGTATCGATTCCTGGGACAGGGCTGCAGATACGCAGTATTTT.

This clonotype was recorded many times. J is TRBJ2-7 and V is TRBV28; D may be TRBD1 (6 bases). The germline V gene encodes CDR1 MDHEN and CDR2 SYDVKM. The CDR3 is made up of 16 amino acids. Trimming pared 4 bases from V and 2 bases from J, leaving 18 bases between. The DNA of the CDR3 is TGTGCCAGCAGTTCGCCCTCGACAGGTATCGCCTACGAGCAGTACTTC. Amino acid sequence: CASSSPSTGIAYEQYF.

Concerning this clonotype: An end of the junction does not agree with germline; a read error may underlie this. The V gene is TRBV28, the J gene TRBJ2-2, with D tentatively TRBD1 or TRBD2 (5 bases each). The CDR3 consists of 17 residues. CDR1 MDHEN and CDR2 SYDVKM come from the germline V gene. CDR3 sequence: CTSRIRLQVPNTGELFF. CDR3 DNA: TGTACCAGCAGAATCAGACTACAGGTACCGAACACCGGGGAGCTGTTTTTT.

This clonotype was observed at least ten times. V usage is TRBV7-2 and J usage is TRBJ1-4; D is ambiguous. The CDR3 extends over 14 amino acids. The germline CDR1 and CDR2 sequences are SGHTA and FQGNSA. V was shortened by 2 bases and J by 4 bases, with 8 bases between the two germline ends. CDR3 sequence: CASSLTTDNEKLFF. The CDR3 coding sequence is TGTGCCAGCAGCTTAACTACGGATAATGAAAAACTGTTTTTT.

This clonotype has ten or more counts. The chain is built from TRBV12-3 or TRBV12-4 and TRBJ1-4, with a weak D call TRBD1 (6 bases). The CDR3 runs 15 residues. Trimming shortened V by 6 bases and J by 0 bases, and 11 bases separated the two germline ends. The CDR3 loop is CASRTTGPTNEKLFF. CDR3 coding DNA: TGTGCCAGCAGGACGACAGGTCCAACTAATGAAAAACTGTTTTTT.

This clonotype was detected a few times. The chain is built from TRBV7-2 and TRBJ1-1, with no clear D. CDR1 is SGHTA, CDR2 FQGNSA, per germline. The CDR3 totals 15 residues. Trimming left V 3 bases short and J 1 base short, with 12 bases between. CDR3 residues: CASSFRRPRNTEAFF. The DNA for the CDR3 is TGTGCCAGCAGCTTCCGTAGACCAAGGAACACTGAAGCTTTCTTT.

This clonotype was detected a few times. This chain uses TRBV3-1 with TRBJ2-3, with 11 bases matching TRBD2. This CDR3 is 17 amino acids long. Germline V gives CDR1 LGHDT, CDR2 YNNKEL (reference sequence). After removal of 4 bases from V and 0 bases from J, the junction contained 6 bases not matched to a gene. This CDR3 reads CASSRRLAGTSTDTQYF. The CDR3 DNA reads TGTGCCAGCAGCCGCAGACTAGCGGGAACAAGCACAGATACGCAGTATTTT.

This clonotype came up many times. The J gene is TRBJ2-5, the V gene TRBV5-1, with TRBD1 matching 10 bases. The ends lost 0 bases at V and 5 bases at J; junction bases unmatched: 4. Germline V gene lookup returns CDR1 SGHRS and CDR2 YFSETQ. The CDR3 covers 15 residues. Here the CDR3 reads CASSLGGTGDETQYF. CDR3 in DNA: TGCGCCAGCAGCTTGGGCGGGACAGGGGACGAGACCCAGTACTTC.

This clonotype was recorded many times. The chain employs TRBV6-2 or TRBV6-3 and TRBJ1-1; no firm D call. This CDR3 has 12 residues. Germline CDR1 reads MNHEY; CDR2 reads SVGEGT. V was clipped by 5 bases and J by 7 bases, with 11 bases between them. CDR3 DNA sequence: TGTGCCAGCAGTCCCCTGGGAAGTGAAGCTTTCTTT. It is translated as CASSPLGSEAFF.

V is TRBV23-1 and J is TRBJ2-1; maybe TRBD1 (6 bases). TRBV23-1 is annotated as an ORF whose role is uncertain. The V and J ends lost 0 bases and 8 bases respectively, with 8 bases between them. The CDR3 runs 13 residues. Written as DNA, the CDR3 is TGCGCCAGCAGTCAATCACAGGGATATGAGCAGTTCTTC. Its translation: CASSQSQGYEQFF.

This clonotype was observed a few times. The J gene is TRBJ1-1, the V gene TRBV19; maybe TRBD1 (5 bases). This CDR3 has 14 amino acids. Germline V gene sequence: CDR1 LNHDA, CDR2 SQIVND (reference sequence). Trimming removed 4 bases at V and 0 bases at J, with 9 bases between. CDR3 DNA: TGTGCCAGTAGTAAGGGACGGTTGAACACTGAAGCTTTCTTT. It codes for CASSKGRLNTEAFF.

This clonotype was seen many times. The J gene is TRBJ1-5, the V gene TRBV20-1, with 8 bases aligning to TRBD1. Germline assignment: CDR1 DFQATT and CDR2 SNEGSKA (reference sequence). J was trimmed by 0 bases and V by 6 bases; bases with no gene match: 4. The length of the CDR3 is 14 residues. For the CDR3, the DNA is TGCAGTGCGGGACAGGTTTATAGCAATCAGCCCCAGCATTTT. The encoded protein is CSAGQVYSNQPQHF.

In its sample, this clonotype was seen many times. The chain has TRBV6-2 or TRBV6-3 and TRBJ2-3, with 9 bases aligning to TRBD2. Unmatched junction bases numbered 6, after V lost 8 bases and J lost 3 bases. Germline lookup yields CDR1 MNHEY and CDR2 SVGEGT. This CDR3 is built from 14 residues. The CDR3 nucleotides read TGTGCCAGCCTCGGACTAGCGAAGACAGATACGCAGTATTTT. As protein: CASLGLAKTDTQYF.

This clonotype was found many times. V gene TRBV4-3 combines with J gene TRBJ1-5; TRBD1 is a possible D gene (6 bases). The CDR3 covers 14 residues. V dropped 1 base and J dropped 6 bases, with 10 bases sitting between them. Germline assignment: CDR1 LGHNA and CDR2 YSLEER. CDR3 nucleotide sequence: TGCGCCAGCAGCCAAGGCGAGGGGGTTCAGCCCCAGCATTTT. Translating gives CASSQGEGVQPQHF.

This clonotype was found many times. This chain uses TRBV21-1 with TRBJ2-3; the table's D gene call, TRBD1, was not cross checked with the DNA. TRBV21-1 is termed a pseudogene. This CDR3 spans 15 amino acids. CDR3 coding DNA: TGTGCCAGCAGCACCTCCGGGACGGTCACAGATACGCAGTATTTT. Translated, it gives CASSTSGTVTDTQYF.

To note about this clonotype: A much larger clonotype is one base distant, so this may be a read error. CDR3 sequence reads: CASSPSSGANYGYTF. The CDR3 DNA reads TGTGCCAGCAGCCCCTCGTCGGGTGCTAACTATGGCTACACCTTC. This sequence joins TRBV6-1 and TRBJ1-2; D is undetermined. Per the germline V gene, CDR1 is MNHNS and CDR2 is SASEGT. The V gene lost 6 bases and the J gene lost 0 bases, with 14 bases spanning the gap. The CDR3 totals 15 residues.